These T cell receptor beta chains were read from a single sample in a study of Ad26.COV2.S vaccination and SARS-CoV-2 variants. Profiled with immunoSEQ multiplex PCR; TCRdb holds only in-frame clones, not every one. Here the sample spans 300,000 to 400,000 clones, around 89% being singletons. The sequencing used peripheral blood, collected in a trial of Ad26.COV2.S vaccine versus placebo. Receptors were obtained from a person between 18 and 59 years old who received the Ad26.COV2.S COVID-19 vaccine or a placebo. CDR3s include the opening cysteine and the closing phenylalanine or tryptophan. A D gene is named only where the DNA matches it firmly. Only some rows state a clone size, as once, few, many or a class for expanded clones.

cdr3_aa: CASSQGLAGERVETQYF
cdr3_nt: TGTGCCAGCAGCCAGGGACTAGCGGGGGAAAGGGTCGAGACCCAGTACTTC
j_call: TRBJ2-5
clone_size: -
v_call: TRBV7-9
cdr3_length: 17
d_call: TRBD2

cdr3_aa: CASRSTDLRATDTQYF
cdr3_nt: TGTGCCAGCAGATCTACCGACCTTAGAGCCACAGATACGCAGTATTTT
j_call: TRBJ2-3
clone_size: once
v_call: TRBV28
cdr3_length: 16
d_call: -

cdr3_aa: CASSYRGTAVYEQYF
cdr3_nt: TGTGCCAGCAGCTACAGGGGGACAGCGGTCTACGAGCAGTACTTC
j_call: TRBJ2-7
clone_size: few
v_call: TRBV3-1/TRBV3-2
cdr3_length: 15
d_call: TRBD1

cdr3_aa: CASSGQGQSYEQYF
cdr3_nt: TGTGCCAGCAGTGGACAGGGGCAATCCTACGAGCAGTACTTC
j_call: TRBJ2-7
clone_size: -
v_call: TRBV2
cdr3_length: 14
d_call: TRBD1

cdr3_aa: CASSSRLTGESSYEQYF
cdr3_nt: TGTGCCAGCAGCTCACGATTGACAGGGGAAAGCTCCTACGAGCAGTACTTC
j_call: TRBJ2-7
clone_size: -
v_call: TRBV11-2
cdr3_length: 17
d_call: TRBD1

cdr3_aa: CASSLTGFYTGELFF
cdr3_nt: TGTGCCAGCAGTTTAACAGGGTTCTACACCGGGGAGCTGTTTTTT
j_call: TRBJ2-2
clone_size: -
v_call: TRBV28
cdr3_length: 15
d_call: -

cdr3_aa: CASSSPTDTQYF
cdr3_nt: TGTGCCAGCAGCTCGCCCACAGATACGCAGTATTTT
j_call: TRBJ2-3
clone_size: -
v_call: TRBV5-5
cdr3_length: 12
d_call: -

cdr3_aa: CASSEAGIHYGYTF
cdr3_nt: TGTGCCAGCAGTGAAGCAGGGATTCACTATGGCTACACCTTC
j_call: TRBJ1-2
clone_size: -
v_call: TRBV6-1
cdr3_length: 14
d_call: -

cdr3_aa: CASSFDSPTEAFF
cdr3_nt: TGTGCCAGCAGCTTCGACAGTCCGACTGAAGCTTTCTTT
j_call: TRBJ1-1
clone_size: -
v_call: TRBV11-3
cdr3_length: 13
d_call: -

cdr3_aa: CAWSAWTDYGYTF
cdr3_nt: TGTGCCTGGAGTGCCTGGACGGACTATGGCTACACCTTC
j_call: TRBJ1-2
clone_size: few
v_call: TRBV30
cdr3_length: 13
d_call: -

cdr3_aa: CAWTNGLAETQYF
cdr3_nt: TGTGCCTGGACTAACGGACTAGCGGAGACCCAGTACTTC
j_call: TRBJ2-5
clone_size: -
v_call: TRBV30
cdr3_length: 13
d_call: TRBD2

cdr3_aa: CASSVGQGGDTQYF
cdr3_nt: TGTGCCAGCAGCGTAGGGCAGGGAGGAGATACGCAGTATTTT
j_call: TRBJ2-3
clone_size: -
v_call: TRBV9
cdr3_length: 14
d_call: -

cdr3_aa: CACSLGLAGAEQYF
cdr3_nt: TGTGCCTGTTCCTTGGGCCTAGCGGGAGCCGAGCAGTACTTC
j_call: TRBJ2-7
clone_size: -
v_call: TRBV30
cdr3_length: 14
d_call: TRBD2

cdr3_aa: CATSGRQGRSEKLFF
cdr3_nt: TGTGCCACCAGCGGCCGACAGGGCCGGAGTGAAAAACTGTTTTTT
j_call: TRBJ1-4
clone_size: once
v_call: TRBV15
cdr3_length: 15
d_call: TRBD1

cdr3_aa: CSVGDRSNEKLFF
cdr3_nt: TGCAGCGTGGGAGACAGGAGTAATGAAAAACTGTTTTTT
j_call: TRBJ1-4
clone_size: -
v_call: TRBV29-1
cdr3_length: 13
d_call: -

cdr3_aa: CASSHEETQYF
cdr3_nt: TGTGCCAGCAGTCACGAAGAGACCCAGTACTTC
j_call: TRBJ2-5
clone_size: -
v_call: TRBV2
cdr3_length: 11
d_call: -

cdr3_aa: CASSSETEANEKLFF
cdr3_nt: TGTGCCAGCAGTTCAGAGACAGAGGCTAATGAAAAACTGTTTTTT
j_call: TRBJ1-4
clone_size: -
v_call: TRBV28
cdr3_length: 15
d_call: -

cdr3_aa: CASSNWSPGTEAFF
cdr3_nt: TGTGCCAGTAGTAACTGGTCGCCGGGGACTGAAGCTTTCTTT
j_call: TRBJ1-1
clone_size: once
v_call: TRBV19
cdr3_length: 14
d_call: -

cdr3_aa: CASSWGESNEQFF
cdr3_nt: TGTGCCAGCAGCTGGGGAGAGTCCAATGAGCAGTTCTTC
j_call: TRBJ2-1
clone_size: -
v_call: TRBV11-2
cdr3_length: 13
d_call: -

cdr3_aa: CASSQGGAGKNEKLFF
cdr3_nt: TGTGCCAGCAGCCAAGGGGGCGCAGGGAAGAATGAAAAACTGTTTTTT
j_call: TRBJ1-4
clone_size: -
v_call: TRBV3-1/TRBV3-2
cdr3_length: 16
d_call: -

cdr3_aa: CASSVLDQAGGLNEQFF
cdr3_nt: TGTGCCAGCAGCGTACTAGACCAAGCGGGGGGGCTCAATGAGCAGTTCTTC
j_call: TRBJ2-1
clone_size: -
v_call: TRBV9
cdr3_length: 17
d_call: TRBD2

cdr3_aa: CASSGLRQYLYGYTF
cdr3_nt: TGTGCCAGCAGTGGTTTGAGACAGTACTTGTATGGCTACACCTTC
j_call: TRBJ1-2
clone_size: -
v_call: TRBV2
cdr3_length: 15
d_call: -

cdr3_aa: CAWSVDRETEAFF
cdr3_nt: TGTGCCTGGAGTGTTGACAGGGAGACTGAAGCTTTCTTT
j_call: TRBJ1-1
clone_size: few
v_call: TRBV30
cdr3_length: 13
d_call: TRBD1

cdr3_aa: CSASGGEGEKLFF
cdr3_nt: TGCAGTGCTAGTGGGGGTGAAGGTGAAAAACTGTTTTTT
j_call: TRBJ1-4
clone_size: once
v_call: TRBV20-1
cdr3_length: 13
d_call: -

cdr3_aa: CASSKHRVTGELFF
cdr3_nt: TGTGCCAGCAGCAAACATAGGGTCACCGGGGAGCTGTTTTTT
j_call: TRBJ2-2
clone_size: -
v_call: TRBV21-1
cdr3_length: 14
d_call: -

cdr3_aa: CASSYYLLGRTEAFF
cdr3_nt: TGTGCCAGCAGCTACTACTTGCTGGGGAGAACTGAAGCTTTCTTT
j_call: TRBJ1-1
clone_size: -
v_call: TRBV6-2/TRBV6-3
cdr3_length: 15
d_call: -

cdr3_aa: CASVRHTEAFF
cdr3_nt: TGTGCCAGCGTCCGACACACTGAAGCTTTCTTT
j_call: TRBJ1-1
clone_size: -
v_call: TRBV11-2
cdr3_length: 11
d_call: -

cdr3_aa: CASNSGAGRYGYTF
cdr3_nt: TGTGCCAGCAATTCGGGCGCGGGTCGGTATGGCTACACCTTC
j_call: TRBJ1-2
clone_size: -
v_call: TRBV6-6
cdr3_length: 14
d_call: -

cdr3_aa: CASSLGGQVGEQYF
cdr3_nt: TGTGCCAGCAGCTTAGGGGGACAGGTGGGAGAGCAGTACTTC
j_call: TRBJ2-7
clone_size: -
v_call: TRBV7-2
cdr3_length: 14
d_call: TRBD1

cdr3_aa: CASCGGHDSDGYTF
cdr3_nt: TGCGCCAGCTGTGGGGGCCACGACAGCGATGGCTACACCTTC
j_call: TRBJ1-2
clone_size: once
v_call: TRBV5-1
cdr3_length: 14
d_call: -

cdr3_aa: CASSLPPPGLHNEQFF
cdr3_nt: TGTGCCAGCAGTTTACCCCCTCCCGGACTCCACAATGAGCAGTTCTTC
j_call: TRBJ2-1
clone_size: -
v_call: TRBV7-9
cdr3_length: 16
d_call: -

cdr3_aa: CASRLAGANTYEQYF
cdr3_nt: TGTGCCAGCAGGCTAGCGGGGGCCAATACCTACGAGCAGTACTTC
j_call: TRBJ2-7
clone_size: -
v_call: TRBV6-5
cdr3_length: 15
d_call: TRBD2

cdr3_aa: CASSQMGNSPLHF
cdr3_nt: TGTGCCAGCAGCCAAATGGGGAATTCACCCCTCCACTTT
j_call: TRBJ1-6
clone_size: -
v_call: TRBV3-1/TRBV3-2
cdr3_length: 13
d_call: -

cdr3_aa: CASKQGDSGELFF
cdr3_nt: TGTGCCAGCAAGCAAGGGGACTCCGGGGAGCTGTTTTTT
j_call: TRBJ2-2
clone_size: -
v_call: TRBV12-3/TRBV12-4
cdr3_length: 13
d_call: -

cdr3_aa: CASNYLGTEYNEQFF
cdr3_nt: TGTGCCAGCAACTACCTCGGGACAGAGTACAATGAGCAGTTCTTC
j_call: TRBJ2-1
clone_size: -
v_call: TRBV5-5
cdr3_length: 15
d_call: TRBD1

cdr3_aa: CASSPGQGWAKNIQYF
cdr3_nt: TGTGCCAGCAGCCCGGGACAGGGGTGGGCCAAAAACATTCAGTACTTC
j_call: TRBJ2-4
clone_size: -
v_call: TRBV7-8
cdr3_length: 16
d_call: TRBD1

cdr3_aa: CASSYRYEKLFF
cdr3_nt: TGCGCCAGCAGTTACAGATATGAAAAACTGTTTTTT
j_call: TRBJ1-4
clone_size: -
v_call: TRBV10-1
cdr3_length: 12
d_call: -

cdr3_aa: CASTPAGVYEQYF
cdr3_nt: TGTGCCAGCACCCCCGCGGGTGTCTACGAGCAGTACTTC
j_call: TRBJ2-7
clone_size: once
v_call: TRBV6-2/TRBV6-3
cdr3_length: 13
d_call: -

cdr3_aa: CASSEIVSGANTGELFF
cdr3_nt: TGTGCCAGCAGTGAAATCGTAAGCGGGGCTAACACCGGGGAGCTGTTTTTT
j_call: TRBJ2-2
clone_size: -
v_call: TRBV25-1
cdr3_length: 17
d_call: TRBD2

cdr3_aa: CASSQGRQGRYGYTF
cdr3_nt: TGCGCCAGCAGCCAAGGTCGGCAGGGTCGGTATGGCTACACCTTC
j_call: TRBJ1-2
clone_size: -
v_call: TRBV4-3
cdr3_length: 15
d_call: -

cdr3_aa: CASSLEAGADTEAFF
cdr3_nt: TGCGCCAGCAGCTTGGAGGCAGGGGCGGACACTGAAGCTTTCTTT
j_call: TRBJ1-1
clone_size: -
v_call: TRBV5-1
cdr3_length: 15
d_call: -

cdr3_aa: CASSGDYTSYNEQFF
cdr3_nt: TGTGCCAGCAGCGGAGACTATACCTCCTACAATGAGCAGTTCTTC
j_call: TRBJ2-1
clone_size: -
v_call: TRBV2
cdr3_length: 15
d_call: -

cdr3_aa: CASSLGQSTEAFF
cdr3_nt: TGTGCCAGCAGCTTAGGGCAGAGTACTGAAGCTTTCTTT
j_call: TRBJ1-1
clone_size: -
v_call: TRBV13
cdr3_length: 13
d_call: -

cdr3_aa: CASSRKRISNQPQHF
cdr3_nt: TGTGCCAGTAGTAGAAAGAGAATTAGCAATCAGCCCCAGCATTTT
j_call: TRBJ1-5
clone_size: -
v_call: TRBV19
cdr3_length: 15
d_call: -

cdr3_aa: CASSLQYEQYF
cdr3_nt: TGTGCCAGCAGTTTACAGTACGAGCAGTACTTC
j_call: TRBJ2-7
clone_size: -
v_call: TRBV28
cdr3_length: 11
d_call: -

cdr3_aa: CSVGLPGQVSYEQYF
cdr3_nt: TGCAGCGTTGGGCTACCGGGACAGGTCTCCTACGAGCAGTACTTC
j_call: TRBJ2-7
clone_size: -
v_call: TRBV29-1
cdr3_length: 15
d_call: TRBD1

cdr3_aa: CASSNGQGGQDSPLHF
cdr3_nt: TGTGCCAGCAGCAACGGACAGGGTGGTCAGGATTCACCCCTCCACTTT
j_call: TRBJ1-6
clone_size: -
v_call: TRBV5-4
cdr3_length: 16
d_call: TRBD1

cdr3_aa: CATSDSLAGSYNEQFF
cdr3_nt: TGTGCCACCAGTGACTCTCTAGCGGGGTCTTACAATGAGCAGTTCTTC
j_call: TRBJ2-1
clone_size: -
v_call: TRBV24-1
cdr3_length: 16
d_call: TRBD2

cdr3_aa: CATSGISDTGEETQYF
cdr3_nt: TGTGCCACCAGTGGGATCAGCGATACAGGGGAAGAGACCCAGTACTTC
j_call: TRBJ2-5
clone_size: -
v_call: TRBV24-1
cdr3_length: 16
d_call: TRBD1

cdr3_aa: CASSLAGNNQPQHF
cdr3_nt: TGTGCCAGCAGCTTGGCTGGAAATAATCAGCCCCAGCATTTT
j_call: TRBJ1-5
clone_size: -
v_call: TRBV5-6
cdr3_length: 14
d_call: -

cdr3_aa: CARLRQGGSYEQYF
cdr3_nt: TGTGCCAGACTCCGACAGGGGGGGTCCTACGAGCAGTACTTC
j_call: TRBJ2-7
clone_size: -
v_call: TRBV21-1
cdr3_length: 14
d_call: -

cdr3_aa: CASSKANRDFEAFF
cdr3_nt: TGTGCCAGCAGCAAAGCCAACAGAGACTTTGAAGCTTTCTTT
j_call: TRBJ1-1
clone_size: -
v_call: TRBV21-1
cdr3_length: 14
d_call: -

cdr3_aa: CASSLASTSGPNTGELFF
cdr3_nt: TGTGCCAGCAGCTTGGCCTCTACTAGCGGGCCCAACACCGGGGAGCTGTTTTTT
j_call: TRBJ2-2
clone_size: -
v_call: TRBV5-4
cdr3_length: 18
d_call: TRBD2

cdr3_aa: CASSRGGEAGASPLHF
cdr3_nt: TGCGCCAGCAGCCGCGGAGGCGAGGCGGGAGCTTCACCCCTCCACTTT
j_call: TRBJ1-6
clone_size: -
v_call: TRBV5-1
cdr3_length: 16
d_call: -

cdr3_aa: CASSLGSLAGQETQYF
cdr3_nt: TGTGCCAGCAGCTTAGGTAGCCTAGCGGGTCAAGAGACCCAGTACTTC
j_call: TRBJ2-5
clone_size: -
v_call: TRBV11-2
cdr3_length: 16
d_call: TRBD2

cdr3_aa: CASSQDTQGYEQYF
cdr3_nt: TGTGCCAGCAGCCAAGATACTCAGGGCTACGAGCAGTACTTC
j_call: TRBJ2-7
clone_size: -
v_call: TRBV3-1/TRBV3-2
cdr3_length: 14
d_call: -

cdr3_aa: CASSDRVPGSYGYTF
cdr3_nt: TGTGCCAGCAGTGACCGGGTACCAGGGAGCTATGGCTACACCTTC
j_call: TRBJ1-2
clone_size: once
v_call: TRBV6-1
cdr3_length: 15
d_call: -

cdr3_aa: CASSFGSGGTQYF
cdr3_nt: TGTGCCAGTTCTTTCGGGTCAGGTGGGACCCAGTACTTC
j_call: TRBJ2-5
clone_size: -
v_call: TRBV28
cdr3_length: 13
d_call: -